This T cell receptor (beta chain) was sequenced in a study of T-cell reconstitution after alpha-beta-depleted transplantation in children. The CDR3 sequence is 15 residues long. The V end lost 0 bases, the J end lost 0 bases, and 10 bases lay between the germline ends. In germline, CDR1 is SGDLS, CDR2 YYNGEE. As it was prepared, the TCRbeta library received unique molecular identifiers. Via MiXCR, TCRdb re-called the PCR reads, giving one row per CDR3 protein. The sample includes about 400,000 distinct CDR3 sequences, just over 20% of them seen just once. The J gene is TRBJ2-7, the V gene TRBV9; D not resolved. The input for sequencing was PBMCs from the stem cell graft donor, taken from the stem cell graft. The sequence derives from a human donor who donated a stem cell graft to a child with acute myeloid leukemia. The DNA for the CDR3 is TGTGCCAGCAGCGTAGACCCGGGTCTCTCCTACGAGCAGTACTTC. As protein: CASSVDPGLSYEQYF.